This TCR beta chain was retrieved from a study of cytomegalovirus exposure and HLA in healthy donors. The CDR3 sequence is 14 residues long. The germline CDR1 and CDR2 sequences are SGHRS and YFSETQ. V shed 0 bases and J shed 7 bases, with 13 bases lying between them. On this clone: Its cognate antigen is unknown.

13 Jbeta primers and 60 Vbeta primers were used for the PCR. Clones were sequenced by immunoSEQ multiplex PCR, and TCRdb holds only the in-frame ones, with some missing. The table lists about 97,000 clones, around 85% of them singletons. Notes on the study in general: Earlier analysis looked at TCR beta V segments, and most were productive about 87% or about 30% of the time. Among the most significant clusters, several appeared linked to common viral pathogens in a later analysis. Sequencing depth across donors, presence/absence analyses assumed, was roughly uniform.

The clonotype originates from a middle-aged man in good health and CMV-seropositive. This chain uses TRBV5-1 with TRBJ1-1; D remains unclear. The sequenced sample was PBMCs. CDR3 sequence (DNA): TGCGCCAGCAGCTTGGAGTTGCGGCAGAATGAAGCTTTCTTT. It translates to CASSLELRQNEAFF.